These 4 T cell receptor beta chains share one sample of origin, sequenced in a study of blood T cells in healthy people across ages. Primed by a sample-barcoded 5' primer and a J-beta primer mix, a second PCR proceeded for about 6 to 11 cycles. TCRdb reanalysed the 5' RACE reads using MiXCR and keeps one entry per CDR3 protein. The sample contains some 700,000 distinct CDR3 sequences, roughly two fifths of which appear only once. The sequencing input was blood. These receptors all stem from a woman between 55 and 75 years old in good health.

The chain has TRBV6-6 and TRBJ1-5; D is ambiguous. This CDR3 has 13 amino acids. Germline V gene lookup returns CDR1 MNHNY and CDR2 SVGAGI (reference sequence). V lost 8 bases and J lost 4, with 12 bases in between. Here the CDR3 DNA reads TGTGCCAGCGGTGTCGAAGGGAATCAGCCCCAGCATTTT. Translated, it gives CASGVEGNQPQHF.

This clonotype came up a few times. This chain uses TRBV12-3 or TRBV12-4 with TRBJ1-5; D remains unclear. Between the trimmed V and J ends, which lost 1 base and 2 bases, there was a span of 9 bases. The CDR3 is 15 amino acids. CDR3 sequence reads: CASSLGIWGNQPQHF. The CDR3, as DNA: TGTGCCAGCAGTTTAGGGATTTGGGGCAATCAGCCCCAGCATTTT.

The chain employs TRBV20-1 and TRBJ2-3; D unresolved. Germline-derived CDR1 and CDR2 are DFQATT and SNEGSKA (reference sequence). The CDR3 runs to 14 residues. Deletions cut 0 bases from V and 2 bases from J, with 9 bases between. The DNA for the CDR3 is TGCAGTGCTAGAGAGGGCTTATTCACAGATACGCAGTATTTT. Its protein product is CSAREGLFTDTQYF.

This sequence joins TRBV18 and TRBJ2-5; D is unclear. CDR1 is KGHSH, CDR2 LQKENI, per germline. V lost 6 bases and J 4 bases, leaving 21 bases between the germline ends. This CDR3 region has 16 residues. Written as DNA, the CDR3 is TGTGCCAGCTCGCGAGCGAGCGTAGTGGTTCTAGAGACCCAGTACTTC. Protein sequence: CASSRASVVVLETQYF.